The rows below give T cell receptor beta chains drawn from one sample of a study of blood T cell repertoires in COVID-19. TCRdb's copy holds only in-frame clones and misses some; the assay was immunoSEQ multiplex PCR. The table lists 110,000 or so clones, around four fifths of them singletons. The sequencing sample was made of peripheral blood. The receptor source for this set is a woman in her thirties or forties with acute or convalescent COVID-19. CDR3s include the opening cysteine and the closing phenylalanine or tryptophan. D genes are given only for firm matches. Expanded clones get a size class; other rows say once, few or many, or leave the size out.

18,TRBJ1-1,NA,TRBV3-1/TRBV3-2,TRBD1,TGTGCCAGCAGCCAAGTCTTTCGGACAGGGGAGCGGAACACTGAAGCTTTCTTT,CASSQVFRTGERNTEAFF
16,TRBJ1-6,NA,TRBV7-9,TRBD1,TGTGCCAGCAGCTCGACAGGGGGTTCCTATAATTCACCCCTCCACTTT,CASSSTGGSYNSPLHF
13,TRBJ1-2,NA,TRBV3-1/TRBV3-2,TRBD1,TGTGCCAGCAGGGGGACAGGGTCCTATGGCTACACCTTC,CASRGTGSYGYTF
15,TRBJ2-3,NA,TRBV5-1,TRBD1,TGCGCCAGCAGCGATTGGGGACAGGCGGAAGATACGCAGTATTTT,CASSDWGQAEDTQYF
15,TRBJ2-3,NA,TRBV18,TRBD1,TGTGCCAGCTCACCGACGGGACAGCACACAGATACGCAGTATTTT,CASSPTGQHTDTQYF
15,TRBJ2-1,NA,TRBV9,TRBD1,TGTGCCAGCACCCGACAGGGACAGGCGTCCAATGAGCAGTTCTTC,CASTRQGQASNEQFF
14,TRBJ2-1,NA,TRBV3-1/TRBV3-2,TRBD2,TGTGCCAGCAGCCCAGCGGGGGTTTTGGATGAGCAGTTCTTC,CASSPAGVLDEQFF
17,TRBJ1-6,NA,TRBV19,TRBD1,TGTGCCAGTAGTACCCTGACAGGGGGCCGGTCTCCTTCACCCCTCCACTTT,CASSTLTGGRSPSPLHF
15,TRBJ2-7,NA,TRBV6-5,TRBD1,TGTGCCAGCAGACCCAACCCGGGACAGATTTACGAGCAGTACTTC,CASRPNPGQIYEQYF
14,TRBJ2-3,NA,TRBV9,NA,TGTGCCAGCAGCGTGCGCCAGGGACAAGATACGCAGTATTTT,CASSVRQGQDTQYF
13,TRBJ1-2,NA,TRBV6-6,TRBD1,TGTGCCAGCAGCCAGACAGGGACCTATGGCTACACCTTC,CASSQTGTYGYTF
15,TRBJ2-3,NA,TRBV9,TRBD1,TGTGCCAGCAGCAATCCGGGACAGGGCACAGATACGCAGTATTTT,CASSNPGQGTDTQYF
14,TRBJ1-2,NA,TRBV5-1,NA,TGCGCCAGCAGCACTCAGGGATCGGACTATGGCTACACCTTC,CASSTQGSDYGYTF
13,TRBJ2-2,NA,TRBV2,TRBD1,TGTGCCGGAAGGGGGCACAACACCGGGGAGCTGTTTTTT,CAGRGHNTGELFF
15,TRBJ2-3,NA,TRBV29-1,TRBD2,TGCAGCGTTCGTTTACTAGCGGGCTACACAGATACGCAGTATTTT,CSVRLLAGYTDTQYF
16,TRBJ2-3,NA,TRBV6-5,TRBD1,TGTGCCAGCAGTTACGGGTTTCGGGACAGGACAGATACGCAGTATTTT,CASSYGFRDRTDTQYF
14,TRBJ1-1,NA,TRBV5-1,TRBD1,TGCGCCAGTAGGACAGGGGGCGACTTTAAGGAAGCTTTCTTT,CASRTGGDFKEAFF
17,TRBJ2-3,NA,TRBV5-1,TRBD2,TGCGCCAGCAGCTTCGGGCTAGCGGGGGCCTACACAGATACGCAGTATTTT,CASSFGLAGAYTDTQYF
13,TRBJ2-7,NA,TRBV6-6,TRBD2,TGTGCCAGCAGGTGGGGGGGCTCCTACGAGCAGTACTTC,CASRWGGSYEQYF
11,TRBJ2-7,NA,TRBV10-3,NA,TGTGCCGTGGTCGGCGGGGTCGAGCAGTACTTC,CAVVGGVEQYF
15,TRBJ1-5,few,TRBV9,NA,TGTGCCAGCAGCGTAGGAGGATCTGGAAATCAGCCCCAGCATTTT,CASSVGGSGNQPQHF
15,TRBJ1-5,NA,TRBV30,NA,TGTGCCTGGAGTTTGCTGGGGGCGAACAATCAGCCCCAGCATTTT,CAWSLLGANNQPQHF
18,TRBJ1-3,NA,TRBV5-1,TRBD1,TGCGCCAGCACCCATAACCCTACAGGACAGGGTTCTGGAAACACCATATATTTT,CASTHNPTGQGSGNTIYF
15,TRBJ1-5,NA,TRBV10-2,TRBD1,TGCGCCAGCCGCCGGGACAGGGGAGAGGAGCAGCCCCAGCATTTT,CASRRDRGEEQPQHF
16,TRBJ2-7,NA,TRBV20-1,TRBD1,TGCAGTGCTAGTCGGACAGGGGGTATCGGGGCCTACGAGCAGTACTTC,CSASRTGGIGAYEQYF
13,TRBJ2-7,NA,TRBV30,NA,TGTGCCTGGGCTGCTACAGGGGCGGGGGAGCAGTACTTC,CAWAATGAGEQYF
14,TRBJ1-1,NA,TRBV6-5,TRBD1,TGTGCCAGCAGTCAGACAGGGTTGGTCACTGAAGCTTTCTTT,CASSQTGLVTEAFF
13,TRBJ2-7,NA,TRBV12-3/TRBV12-4,NA,TGTGCCAGCAGTTTGCGCCCGCACTACGAGCAGTACTTC,CASSLRPHYEQYF
14,TRBJ2-7,once,TRBV9,NA,TGTGCCAGCAGCGTAAATCCTCTCCCCTACGAGCAGTACTTC,CASSVNPLPYEQYF
14,TRBJ1-2,once,TRBV5-1,NA,TGCGCCAGCAGCCTTCCCGGGTCTAACTATGGCTACACCTTC,CASSLPGSNYGYTF
15,TRBJ2-7,NA,TRBV5-4,TRBD1,TGTGCCAGCAGCTCCCCCGGGACAGGCACCTACGAGCAGTACTTC,CASSSPGTGTYEQYF
12,TRBJ2-1,NA,TRBV10-3,NA,TGTGCCATCAGTCCCCAGGGGACTGAGCAGTTCTTC,CAISPQGTEQFF
17,TRBJ2-2,NA,TRBV7-9,NA,TGTGCCAGCAGCTTACCCGCGGGGCAGATTGACACCGGGGAGCTGTTTTTT,CASSLPAGQIDTGELFF
14,TRBJ1-5,NA,TRBV5-1,NA,TGCGCCAGCAGCTTGGACGGGGGGGGGCAGCCCCAGCATTTT,CASSLDGGGQPQHF
15,TRBJ2-3,NA,TRBV19,TRBD1,TGTGCCAGTAATGCACCGGGACAGGGGGCGTATACGCAGTATTTT,CASNAPGQGAYTQYF
13,TRBJ2-5,NA,TRBV18,NA,TGTGCCAGCTCACTGGGACTCCAAGAGACCCAGTACTTC,CASSLGLQETQYF
15,TRBJ1-2,few,TRBV4-3,TRBD1,TGCGCCAGCAGCCAAGGACAGGGGGTAGCATATGGCTACACCTTC,CASSQGQGVAYGYTF
15,TRBJ1-6,NA,TRBV9,NA,TGTGCCAGCAGCGTAGACGGTAGAGGTAATTCACCCCTCCACTTT,CASSVDGRGNSPLHF
13,TRBJ1-2,NA,TRBV29-1,NA,TGCAGCGCCACAGGGCTTTCTAACTATGGCTACACCTTC,CSATGLSNYGYTF
14,TRBJ1-5,NA,TRBV6-5,TRBD1,TGTGCCAGCAGGCAACGACAGGGTCCTCAGCCCCAGCATTTT,CASRQRQGPQPQHF
14,TRBJ2-2,NA,TRBV6-4,NA,TGTGCCAGCAGTGACAGTGTAGACACCGGGGAGCTGTTTTTT,CASSDSVDTGELFF
15,TRBJ1-2,NA,TRBV10-1,NA,TGCGCCAGCAGTGAGTGGGGACATGTAGACTATGGCTACACCTTC,CASSEWGHVDYGYTF
11,TRBJ1-2,NA,TRBV12-3/TRBV12-4,NA,TGTGCCAGCAGTTTTCACGCGGCCGCTACCTTC,CASSFHAAATF
14,TRBJ2-2,NA,TRBV29-1,TRBD1,TGCAGCGCCGTGGGACAGCGAAACACCGGGGAGCTGTTTTTT,CSAVGQRNTGELFF
14,TRBJ2-1,NA,TRBV9,NA,TGTGCCAGCAGCGTAGGTCCTAGCGTCAATGAGCAGTTCTTC,CASSVGPSVNEQFF
17,TRBJ2-3,NA,TRBV6-2/TRBV6-3,TRBD2,TGTGCCAGCAGTTTTCGACTAGCGGGGGGAAGCACAGATACGCAGTATTTT,CASSFRLAGGSTDTQYF
15,TRBJ1-1,few,TRBV7-2,NA,TGTGCCAGCAGCTTATCAGGGATGGTGGGTACTGAAGCTTTCTTT,CASSLSGMVGTEAFF
14,TRBJ2-2,NA,TRBV7-8,NA,TGTGCCAGCAGCTTAAGGGAAGGGGACGGGGAGCTGTTTTTT,CASSLREGDGELFF
14,TRBJ1-3,NA,TRBV15,NA,TGTGCCACCAGCAGCGCTAAAGTTGGAAACACCATATATTTT,CATSSAKVGNTIYF
14,TRBJ1-1,NA,TRBV30,NA,TGTGCCTGGAGTCGCAGGGGAAGGGGCACTGAAGCTTTCTTT,CAWSRRGRGTEAFF
13,TRBJ1-3,few,TRBV12-3/TRBV12-4,TRBD1,TGTGCCAGCAGGGACAGGGTAGGAAACACCATATATTTT,CASRDRVGNTIYF
13,TRBJ1-1,once,TRBV3-1/TRBV3-2,TRBD1,TGTGCCAGCAGCCGCGGGACAGTTCCTGAAGCTTTCTTT,CASSRGTVPEAFF
15,TRBJ1-5,NA,TRBV19,NA,TGTGCCACCGATACCGGGAGCAGGGGCAATCAGCCCCAGCATTTT,CATDTGSRGNQPQHF
20,TRBJ2-4,NA,TRBV2,TRBD2,TGTGCCAGCAGTGTTAATTTCCCGGCTAGCGGGGGAGTAGCCAAAAACATTCAGTACTTC,CASSVNFPASGGVAKNIQYF
15,TRBJ1-1,NA,TRBV5-1,NA,TGCGCCAGCAGCTTCGCAGGCCTCGAGAACACTGAAGCTTTCTTT,CASSFAGLENTEAFF